Presented here are 31 T cell receptor beta chains from one specimen sequenced in a study of shared clonotypes between healthy human individuals. Sequencing was performed with immunoSEQ multiplex PCR; in TCRdb, only in-frame clones are kept and a portion is missing. The sample carries roughly 2 million clones, 95% recorded once. Sequences were obtained from naive CD4+ T cells sorted from blood. Documented subset: CD45RA+ positively selected. All receptors derive from a man in his late teens or twenties in good health.

The chain combines TRBV4-3 with TRBJ1-4; 8 bases match TRBD1. The CDR3 totals 19 residues. From germline, CDR1 is LGHNA and CDR2 YSLEER. The junction had 15 bases not matched to a gene; V was cut back by 1 base and J by 5 bases. The CDR3 region has the DNA TGCGCCAGCAGCCAAGGCTTAATCGGACAGGGTAAAAAAAATGAAAAACTGTTTTTT. As protein: CASSQGLIGQGKKNEKLFF.

This clone was recorded only once. The V and J genes are TRBV27 and TRBJ1-2; TRBD1 matches 7 bases. J was trimmed by 4 bases and V by 3 bases; bases with no gene match: 11. This CDR3 spans 16 amino acids. Per germline, CDR1 MNHEY and CDR2 SMNVEV (reference sequence). CDR3 region: CASSLRTGAGGYGYTF. For the CDR3, the DNA is TGTGCCAGCAGTTTGCGCACAGGGGCCGGTGGCTATGGCTACACCTTC.

The chain employs TRBV6-6 and TRBJ2-5, with TRBD2 identical over 9 bases. Germline V gene lookup returns CDR1 MNHNY and CDR2 SVGAGI (reference sequence). The CDR3 is 15 residues long. The J segment lost 2 bases and the V segment lost 6 bases, leaving 7 bases of the junction unmatched. In DNA, the CDR3 is TGTGCCAGCAGCCCTAGACTAGCGGTACAAGAGACCCAGTACTTC. It is translated as CASSPRLAVQETQYF.

The chain joins TRBV6-1 to TRBJ2-2; no clear D gene. V was pared by 5 bases and J by 1 base, with 8 bases between. CDR1 MNHNS and CDR2 SASEGT come from the germline V gene. This CDR3 contains 14 residues. CDR3 sequence reads: CASSLIENTGELFF. The CDR3 DNA reads as TGTGCCAGCAGTCTGATAGAGAACACCGGGGAGCTGTTTTTT.

The chain links TRBV7-9 to TRBJ2-5, with D tentatively TRBD1 or TRBD2 (6 bases each). The CDR3 length is 12 residues. CDR1 and CDR2 (germline): SEHNR, FQNEAQ (reference sequence). CDR3 sequence reads: CAWGRGGETQYF. CDR3 coding DNA: TGTGCATGGGGCAGGGGAGGAGAGACCCAGTACTTC.

V is TRBV5-4 and J is TRBJ2-3; tentatively, D is TRBD2 (6 bases). The V end was cut by 0 bases, the J end by 10 bases, with 15 bases between. The CDR3 extends over 14 amino acids. The germline gives CDR1 SGHNT, CDR2 YYREEE (reference sequence). The CDR3 region is CASSLAQRGEAQYF. In DNA, the CDR3 is TGTGCCAGCAGCTTGGCCCAGCGCGGGGAGGCGCAGTATTTT. The full variable domain, in which reference TRBV5-4 and TRBJ2-3 provide the parts outside the CDR3, is ETGVTQSPTHLIKTRGQQVTLRCSSQSGHNTVSWYQQALGQGPQFIFQYYREEENGRGNFPPRFSGLQFPNYSSELNVNALELDDSALYLCASSLAQRGEAQYFGPGTRLTVL.

The chain joins TRBV18 to TRBJ2-2; D gene unclear. The CDR3 is 16 residues long. V was cut by 6 bases and J by 2 bases, with 16 bases left in between. Germline V lookup: CDR1 KGHSH, CDR2 LQKENI. The CDR3 loop reads CASSRLVGTNTGELFF. CDR3 DNA: TGTGCCAGCTCCCGCTTAGTCGGAACAAACACCGGGGAGCTGTTTTTT.

The chain recombines TRBV15 with TRBJ2-3; D is perhaps TRBD2 (7 bases). CDR3 length: 14 amino acids. Looked up from germline, CDR1 is LNHNV and CDR2 is YYDKDF (reference sequence). V shed 9 bases and J shed 2 bases, with 15 bases lying between them. Written as DNA, the CDR3 is TGTGCCACGACCCCCGGGGGGCACACAGATACGCAGTATTTT. It translates to CATTPGGHTDTQYF.

This clone was seen just once. V gene TRBV10-1 combines with J gene TRBJ2-3; TRBD1 matches at 10 bases. The CDR3 runs to 15 residues. J lost 7 bases, V lost 4 bases, and 8 bases had no gene match. The germline gives CDR1 WNHNN, CDR2 SYGVQD (reference sequence). The CDR3 DNA is TGCGCCAGCAGTGTGGACAGGGGGACAGAAAATACGCAGTATTTT. This sequence encodes CASSVDRGTENTQYF.

The chain employs TRBV5-1 and TRBJ2-7, with D tentatively TRBD1 or TRBD2 (5 bases each). The CDR3 extends over 15 amino acids. Germline V CDR1 and CDR2: SGHRS, YFSETQ. V lost 0 bases and J lost 2, with 12 bases in between. The CDR3 sequence: CASSLAGDAPYEQYF. In nucleotides, the CDR3 is TGCGCCAGCAGCTTGGCTGGGGACGCTCCCTACGAGCAGTACTTC.

The gene calls are TRBV11-2 and TRBJ1-3; maybe TRBD1 (6 bases). Between the trimmed V and J ends, which lost 1 base and 4 bases, there was a span of 20 bases. CDR1 is SGHAT, CDR2 FQNNGV, per germline. The CDR3 extends over 18 amino acids. The CDR3, as DNA: TGTGCCAGCAGCTTAGTACGTGGGGGGCTCCGGACGGGAAACACCATATATTTT. Translating it yields CASSLVRGGLRTGNTIYF.

V usage is TRBV7-6 and J usage is TRBJ1-6, with TRBD1 matching 8 bases. V trimming: 1 base; J trimming: 8 bases; junction bases outside the gene matches: 1. The CDR3 has 14 residues. The germline CDR1 and CDR2 sequences are SGHVS and FNYEAQ. DNA for the CDR3: TGTGCCAGCAGCTTAGGGACAGGGCATTCACCCCTCCACTTT. This sequence encodes CASSLGTGHSPLHF.

This chain links TRBV30 with TRBJ2-5, with D possibly called TRBD1 or TRBD2 (5 bases each). The CDR3 loop spans 12 amino acids. Germline V gives CDR1 GTSNPN, CDR2 SVGIG (reference sequence). V was shortened by 5 bases and J by 5 bases, with 12 bases between the two germline ends. The DNA for the CDR3 is TGTGCCTGGGGGACGGTTAGCGAGACCCAGTACTTC. It encodes CAWGTVSETQYF.

V and J are TRBV6-5 and TRBJ2-7, with TRBD2 matching 7 bases. Germline V gene lookup returns CDR1 MNHEY and CDR2 SVGAGI. This CDR3 contains 14 residues. The trim removed 5 bases at V and 4 bases at J, leaving 8 bases unmatched. CDR3 residues: CASSALAGRYEQYF. CDR3 nucleotides: TGTGCCAGCAGTGCCCTAGCCGGGAGGTACGAGCAGTACTTC.

A word on this clone: Other DNA sequences within the sample encode an identical CDR3. The V and J genes are TRBV4-3 and TRBJ2-3; D gene unclear. Germline values: CDR1 LGHNA, CDR2 YSLEER. Trimming cost V 0 bases and J 0 bases, with 4 bases left between them. The CDR3 length is 14 residues. Here the CDR3 DNA reads TGCGCCAGCAGCCAAGATCCCAGCACAGATACGCAGTATTTT. Translation gives CASSQDPSTDTQYF.

The J gene is TRBJ1-5, the V gene TRBV28, with 11 bases matching TRBD1. Germline values: CDR1 MDHEN, CDR2 SYDVKM. J gave up 4 bases and V 6 bases, and 8 bases lay outside the gene matches. The length of the CDR3 is 16 residues. CDR3 DNA sequence: TGTGCCAGCAGATCTCGGACAGGGGGCAGGAATCAGCCCCAGCATTTT. Amino acid sequence: CASRSRTGGRNQPQHF.

On this clone: Other DNA sequences in this specimen translate into the identical CDR3. The chain couples TRBV7-2 to TRBJ2-1; D gene uncertain. The CDR3 sequence is 12 residues long. CDR1 and CDR2 (germline): SGHTA, FQGNSA. V lost 1 base, J lost 7 bases, and 5 bases lay in between. CDR3 coding DNA: TGTGCCAGCAGCTTAGAGAGGAATGAGCAGTTCTTC. This codes for CASSLERNEQFF. Variable domain in full (rest from reference TRBV7-2 and TRBJ2-1): GAGVSQSPSNKVTEKGKDVELRCDPISGHTALYWYRQSLGQGLEFLIYFQGNSAPDKSGLPSDRFSAERTGGSVSTLTIQRTQQEDSAVYLCASSLERNEQFFGPGTRLTVL.

The gene calls are TRBV11-2 and TRBJ2-3; no firm D call. Germline assignment: CDR1 SGHAT and CDR2 FQNNGV. CDR3 length: 14 residues. The ends were cut back, 5 bases at V and 0 bases at J, with 9 bases in the middle. The CDR3 sequence: CASSPGTSTDTQYF. As DNA, the CDR3 is TGTGCCAGCAGCCCCGGTACTAGCACAGATACGCAGTATTTT.

The chain is built from TRBV11-1 and TRBJ2-3; 11 bases match TRBD2. CDR3 length equals 15 residues. V shed 3 bases and J 3 bases; nucleotides not matched to a gene: 2. Germline V gene data show CDR1 as SGHAT and CDR2 as FQDESV (reference sequence). CDR3 loop: CASSLGLAETDTQYF. The CDR3 DNA reads as TGTGCCAGCAGCTTGGGACTAGCGGAGACAGATACGCAGTATTTT.

This chain connects TRBV7-9 to TRBJ2-1; 12 bases agree with TRBD2. Germline V gene lookup returns CDR1 SEHNR and CDR2 FQNEAQ (reference sequence). The V and J ends lost 2 bases and 0 bases, in that order; junction bases with no gene match: 5. The CDR3 is made up of 18 amino acids. In nucleotides, the CDR3 is TGTGCCAGCAGCTTACCACTAGCGGGAGGCCCCTCCTACAATGAGCAGTTCTTC. It encodes CASSLPLAGGPSYNEQFF. Full variable domain (outside the CDR3, taken from reference TRBV7-9 and TRBJ2-1): DTGVSQNPRHKITKRGQNVTFRCDPISEHNRLYWYRQTLGQGPEFLTYFQNEAQLEKSRLLSDRFSAERPKGSFSTLEIQRTEQGDSAMYLCASSLPLAGGPSYNEQFFGPGTRLTVL.

This rearrangement joins TRBV5-6 to TRBJ1-5, with D possibly TRBD1 on 6 matching bases. The V gene's germline CDR1 is SGHDT and CDR2 YYEEEE. V lost 1 base and J lost 1, with 9 bases in between. The length of the CDR3 is 15 residues. The CDR3, as DNA: TGTGCCAGCAGCTTGCAGGGGACAAGCAATCAGCCCCAGCATTTT. Amino acid sequence: CASSLQGTSNQPQHF.

As regards this clone: Other DNA sequences in this specimen translate into the identical CDR3. This chain links TRBV5-1 with TRBJ2-2; tentative D call: TRBD2 (6 bases). The V and J ends lost 4 bases and 5 bases respectively, with 6 bases between them. CDR1 SGHRS and CDR2 YFSETQ come from the germline V gene. This CDR3 is built from 12 residues. This CDR3 reads CASSRGTGELFF. Written as DNA, the CDR3 is TGCGCCAGCAGCCGGGGGACCGGGGAGCTGTTTTTT.

J is TRBJ2-7 and V is TRBV10-3, with TRBD2 identical over 8 bases. This CDR3 spans 13 amino acids. J was trimmed by 5 bases and V by 11 bases; bases with no gene match: 11. Germline lookup yields CDR1 ENHRY and CDR2 SYGVKD. The CDR3 region has the DNA TGTGCCCCCGCGGGGGGAGGGCCGAACGAGCAGTACTTC. This translates into CAPAGGGPNEQYF.

This clone was seen once. The chain uses TRBV6-5 and TRBJ1-1; 7 bases align to TRBD1. V was clipped by 2 bases and J by 4 bases; unmatched bases: 7. Germline V gene sequence: CDR1 MNHEY, CDR2 SVGAGI. The CDR3 is made up of 15 amino acids. The CDR3 DNA is TGTGCCAGCAGTTACGTATCAGGGGGGCGCACTGAAGCTTTCTTT. Protein product: CASSYVSGGRTEAFF.

This chain connects TRBV7-9 to TRBJ2-7; D perhaps matches TRBD2 (6 bases). The V end was cut by 6 bases, the J end by 3 bases, with 18 bases between. Germline assignment: CDR1 SEHNR and CDR2 FQNEAQ (reference sequence). This CDR3 comprises 15 residues. The CDR3 sequence is CASSTLGGVYYEQYF. CDR3 bases: TGTGCCAGCAGTACCTTGGGGGGAGTGTACTACGAGCAGTACTTC. Combining the CDR3 with reference TRBV7-9 and TRBJ2-7 gives the whole variable domain DTGVSQNPRHKITKRGQNVTFRCDPISEHNRLYWYRQTLGQGPEFLTYFQNEAQLEKSRLLSDRFSAERPKGSFSTLEIQRTEQGDSAMYLCASSTLGGVYYEQYFGPGTRLTVT.

The J gene is TRBJ2-3, the V gene TRBV28; D gene unclear. The germline V and J ends were trimmed by 6 bases and 4 bases, with 11 bases remaining between them. This CDR3 is 13 amino acids long. Germline CDR1 reads MDHEN; CDR2 reads SYDVKM. The CDR3 DNA follows: TGTGCCAGCAGCCCCCGCCTCCCAGATACGCAGTATTTT. Its protein is CASSPRLPDTQYF.

The V call is TRBV10-2, the J call TRBJ2-5; D ambiguous. The CDR3 spans 14 residues. In germline, CDR1 is WSHSY, CDR2 SAAADI. V was clipped by 0 bases and J by 7 bases, with 12 bases between them. CDR3 nucleotides: TGCGCCAGCAGTGAGTCGTTAGGGTTGGGGACCCAGTACTTC. As protein: CASSESLGLGTQYF.

This chain connects TRBV10-3 to TRBJ2-3, with D perhaps matching TRBD1 or TRBD2 (5 bases each). Trimming took off 4 bases at V and 8 bases at J, with 10 bases between the two ends. The CDR3 is 12 residues long. Germline V gene sequence: CDR1 ENHRY, CDR2 SYGVKD. The DNA for the CDR3 is TGTGCCATCAGTGGGGGGTCGGGTACGCAGTATTTT. Protein: CAISGGSGTQYF.

The V call is TRBV9, the J call TRBJ1-2; D is ambiguous. Trimming cost V 3 bases and J 4 bases, with 10 bases left between them. The CDR3 runs 13 residues. Germline values: CDR1 SGDLS, CDR2 YYNGEE. CDR3 sequence reads: CASSGVAAYGYTF. For the CDR3, the DNA is TGTGCCAGCAGCGGGGTTGCAGCCTATGGCTACACCTTC.

V gene TRBV18 combines with J gene TRBJ2-5, with TRBD1 as a possible D gene (6 bases). This CDR3 region has 14 residues. Trimming removed 1 base at V and 5 bases at J, with 11 bases between. Germline values: CDR1 KGHSH, CDR2 LQKENI. This chain's CDR3 is CASSPQGVGETQYF. DNA of the CDR3: TGTGCCAGCTCACCACAGGGGGTCGGGGAGACCCAGTACTTC.

The chain is built from TRBV10-3 and TRBJ2-3; 7 bases align to TRBD2. The junction had 6 bases not matched to a gene; V was cut back by 9 bases and J by 0 bases. CDR3 length: 14 amino acids. Germline V gene sequence: CDR1 ENHRY, CDR2 SYGVKD. Here the CDR3 reads CAISRGVSTDTQYF. CDR3 nucleotide sequence: TGTGCCATTTCCCGGGGGGTTAGCACAGATACGCAGTATTTT.